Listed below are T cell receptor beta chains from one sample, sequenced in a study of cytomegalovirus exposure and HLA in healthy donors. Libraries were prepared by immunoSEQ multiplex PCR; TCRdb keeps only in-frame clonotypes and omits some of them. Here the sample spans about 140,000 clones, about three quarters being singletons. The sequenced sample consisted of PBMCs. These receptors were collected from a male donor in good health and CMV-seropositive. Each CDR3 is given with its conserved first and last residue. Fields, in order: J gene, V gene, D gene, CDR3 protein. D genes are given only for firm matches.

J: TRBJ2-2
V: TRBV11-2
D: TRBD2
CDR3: CASSSLKTSGGELFF

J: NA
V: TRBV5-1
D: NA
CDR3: CASSSRKTGQPGYEQYF

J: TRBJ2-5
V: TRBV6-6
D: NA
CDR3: CASSYSIVWAQETQYF

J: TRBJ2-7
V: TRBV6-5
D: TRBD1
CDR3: CASSYSSGTGTYEQYF

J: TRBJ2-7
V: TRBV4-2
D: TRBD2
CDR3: CASSQGRGLADYEQYF

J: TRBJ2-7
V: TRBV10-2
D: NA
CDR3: CASSAETYEQYF

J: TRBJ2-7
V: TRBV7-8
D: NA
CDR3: CASSSGKSSYEQYF

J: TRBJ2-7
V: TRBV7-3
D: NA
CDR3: CASSLTKAHEQYF

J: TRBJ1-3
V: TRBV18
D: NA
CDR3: CASSPETRNTIYF

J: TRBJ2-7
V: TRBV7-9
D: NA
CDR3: CASSLSRTDTDEQYF

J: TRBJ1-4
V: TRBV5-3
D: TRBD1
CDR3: CARSPAQGAEEKLFF

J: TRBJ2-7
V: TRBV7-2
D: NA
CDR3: CASSSPTRGEQYF

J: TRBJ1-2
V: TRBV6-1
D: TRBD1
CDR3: CASSADRGPYGYTF

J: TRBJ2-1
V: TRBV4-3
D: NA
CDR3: CASSQDPASDANEQFF

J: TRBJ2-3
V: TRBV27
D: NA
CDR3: CASSPSLAASTDTQYF

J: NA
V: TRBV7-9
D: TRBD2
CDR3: CASSSVTSGNTYEQYF

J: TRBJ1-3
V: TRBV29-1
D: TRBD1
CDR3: CSVEVDRTSSGNTIYF

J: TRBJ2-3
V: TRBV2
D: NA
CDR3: CASSEPTRLTDTQYF

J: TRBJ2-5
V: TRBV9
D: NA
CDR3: CASSVEGGMETQYF

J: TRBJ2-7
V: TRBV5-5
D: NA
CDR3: CASSYLFRGMAAEQYF

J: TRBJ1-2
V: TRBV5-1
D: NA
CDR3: CASSLTPSQRGYGYTF

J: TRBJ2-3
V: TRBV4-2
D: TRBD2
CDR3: CASSRASGSTDTQYF

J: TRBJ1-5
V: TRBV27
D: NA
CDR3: CASSLSVRGDQPQHF

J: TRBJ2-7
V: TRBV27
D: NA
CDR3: CASSTPGSSYEQYF

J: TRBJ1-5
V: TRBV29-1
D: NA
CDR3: CSVPKGVGSNQPQHF

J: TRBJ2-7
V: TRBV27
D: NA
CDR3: CASRQLGGYSYEQYF

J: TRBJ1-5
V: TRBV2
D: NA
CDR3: CASRRGGGNQPQHF

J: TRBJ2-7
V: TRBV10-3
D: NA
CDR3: CAISAGVADSYEQYF

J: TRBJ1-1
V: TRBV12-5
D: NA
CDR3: CASGLTTGGTEAFF

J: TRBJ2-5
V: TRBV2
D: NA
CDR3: CASSVTWTKETQYF

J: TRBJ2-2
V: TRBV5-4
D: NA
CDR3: CASSLSGVGTGELFF

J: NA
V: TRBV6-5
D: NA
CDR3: CASRQRRDSYEQYF

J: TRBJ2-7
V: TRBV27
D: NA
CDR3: CATVSGGEEGLEQYF

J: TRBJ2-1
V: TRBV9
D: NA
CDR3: CASNRDSQNDEQFF

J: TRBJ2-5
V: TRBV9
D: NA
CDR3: CASSVESGVWETQYF

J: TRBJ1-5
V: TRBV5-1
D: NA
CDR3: CASSLGEAGNQPQHF

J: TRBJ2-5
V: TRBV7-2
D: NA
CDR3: CASNRGGGEETQYF

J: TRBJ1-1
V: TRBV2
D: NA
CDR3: CASSEGAFPQNTEAFF

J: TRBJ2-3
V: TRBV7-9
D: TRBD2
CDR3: CASSPTSGGSTDTQYF

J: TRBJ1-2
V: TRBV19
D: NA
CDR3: CASSIHSGDGYTF

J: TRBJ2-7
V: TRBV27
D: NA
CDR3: CASSFTGTYEQYF

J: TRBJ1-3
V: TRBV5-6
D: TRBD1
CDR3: CASSRGRQGSGNTIYF

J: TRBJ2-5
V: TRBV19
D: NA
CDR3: CASSMARQETQYF

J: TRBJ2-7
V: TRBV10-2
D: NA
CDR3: CASRPGGGYEQYF

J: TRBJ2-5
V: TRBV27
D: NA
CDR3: CASREGRYQETQYF

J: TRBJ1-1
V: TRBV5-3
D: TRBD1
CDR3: CARSLWTGLNTEAFF

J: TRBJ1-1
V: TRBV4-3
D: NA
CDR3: CASSLTGVGTEAFF

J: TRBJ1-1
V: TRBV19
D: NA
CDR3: CASTDMGSTEAFF

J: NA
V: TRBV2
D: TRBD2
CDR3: CASTLAGYEQYF

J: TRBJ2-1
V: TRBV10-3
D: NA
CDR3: CAISEYRLLGGNEQFF

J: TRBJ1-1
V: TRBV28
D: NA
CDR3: CASSPRDGRMNTEAFF

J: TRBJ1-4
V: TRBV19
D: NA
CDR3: CASSIKQVPNEKLFF

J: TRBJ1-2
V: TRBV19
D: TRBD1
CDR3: CASSRTGWHYGYTF

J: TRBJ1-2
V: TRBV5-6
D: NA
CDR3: CASSLLAGYGYTF